Listed below are T cell receptor beta chains from one sample, sequenced in a study of CD8 T cells in ankylosing spondylitis. TCRdb re-analysed the 5' RACE reads in MiXCR, keeping a single row per CDR3 protein. The table records about 89,000 distinct CDR3 sequences, around 25% of them present only once. Input material: blood, either unsorted or a sorted T cell fraction (not recorded which). Receptors were obtained from a male donor with ankylosing spondylitis or in good health (not recorded which). CDR3s include the opening cysteine and the closing phenylalanine or tryptophan. D genes are given only for firm matches. Not every row has a clone size; where given, it reads once, few, many or a size class.

J gene,CDR3 length,clone size,D gene,V gene,CDR3 protein,CDR3 DNA
TRBJ2-5,13,-,-,TRBV5-1,CASSLGQYQTQYF,TGCGCCAGCAGCTTGGGTCAGTACCAGACCCAGTACTTC
TRBJ1-1,16,-,-,TRBV5-6,CASSLVGPRGSTEAFF,TGTGCCAGCAGCTTGGTAGGGCCTCGGGGCTCGACTGAAGCTTTCTTT
TRBJ2-1,13,few,TRBD1,TRBV20-1,CSQQGQGSHEQFF,TGCAGTCAACAGGGACAGGGATCGCATGAGCAGTTCTTC
TRBJ2-7,13,-,-,TRBV20-1,CSAREAGVYVQYF,TGCAGTGCTAGAGAGGCAGGGGTCTACGTGCAGTACTTC
TRBJ2-3,13,few,TRBD2,TRBV6-1,CAARVAGGDTQYF,TGTGCCGCAAGGGTAGCGGGAGGGGATACGCAGTATTTT
TRBJ1-5,15,few,-,TRBV20-1,CSAKAGSYSNQPQHF,TGCAGTGCTAAGGCAGGAAGCTATAGCAATCAGCCCCAGCATTTT
TRBJ2-1,15,-,-,TRBV6-1,CASRKGRSSYNEQFF,TGTGCCAGCAGGAAGGGACGGAGCTCCTACAATGAGCAGTTCTTC
TRBJ1-1,15,-,TRBD1,TRBV5-1,CASSRDRGPNTEAFF,TGCGCCAGCTCCCGGGACAGGGGCCCGAACACTGAAGCTTTCTTT
TRBJ1-3,14,-,-,TRBV5-5,CASGHWGTGNTIYF,TGTGCCAGCGGGCATTGGGGGACTGGAAACACCATATATTTT
TRBJ2-7,11,few,-,TRBV12-3/TRBV12-4,CASSPSYEQYF,TGTGCCAGCAGTCCTTCCTACGAGCAGTACTTC
TRBJ2-3,15,-,TRBD2,TRBV3-1,CASRVTSGGTDTQYF,TGTGCCAGCAGGGTGACTAGCGGGGGCACAGATACGCAGTATTTT
TRBJ2-1,17,few,-,TRBV12-3/TRBV12-4,CASKPSSGTRTYNEQFF,TGTGCCAGCAAACCTTCTTCGGGCACACGAACCTACAATGAGCAGTTCTTC
TRBJ2-1,12,few,-,TRBV5-1,CASSFLDNEQFF,TGCGCCAGCAGCTTCCTGGACAATGAGCAGTTCTTC
TRBJ2-3,16,-,-,TRBV5-1,CASSNGRAASTDTQYF,TGCGCCAGCAGCAATGGGCGAGCGGCTAGCACAGATACGCAGTATTTT
TRBJ2-7,15,-,TRBD2,TRBV5-6,CASSRLVGSGAEQYF,TGTGCCAGCAGCCGGCTTGTGGGTAGCGGGGCCGAGCAGTACTTC
TRBJ2-3,13,-,-,TRBV20-1,CSANGGGTDTQYF,TGCAGTGCTAACGGAGGGGGGACAGATACGCAGTATTTT
TRBJ2-2,14,many,-,TRBV7-7,CASSSGLNTGELFF,TGTGCCAGCAGCTCCGGACTCAACACCGGGGAGCTGTTTTTT
TRBJ2-3,14,many,-,TRBV20-1,CSASNHRGEDTQYF,TGCAGTGCTAGTAACCACCGAGGAGAAGATACGCAGTATTTT
TRBJ1-6,17,-,TRBD1,TRBV28,CASKASLFGQVRSPLHF,TGTGCCAGCAAGGCGAGCCTGTTTGGACAGGTCCGCTCACCCCTCCACTTT
TRBJ1-4,13,few,-,TRBV7-9,CAIREGGGEKLFF,TGTGCAATCAGGGAGGGGGGCGGTGAAAAACTGTTTTTT
TRBJ2-1,14,few,TRBD2,TRBV20-1,CKSLGGSDRNEQFF,TGCAAATCTCTGGGGGGGAGCGATAGGAATGAGCAGTTCTTC
TRBJ2-3,15,few,TRBD2,TRBV20-1,CSASASGGYTDTQYF,TGCAGTGCTAGCGCTAGCGGGGGATACACAGATACGCAGTATTTT
TRBJ2-3,15,-,-,TRBV7-6,CASSKQDHRPDTQYF,TGTGCCAGCAGCAAACAGGACCATCGACCTGATACGCAGTATTTT
TRBJ1-5,15,few,-,TRBV5-1,CASSFSGIGNQPQHF,TGCGCCAGCAGCTTCTCGGGGATTGGCAATCAGCCCCAGCATTTT
TRBJ1-2,13,-,-,TRBV5-1,CASSLSGNYGYTF,TGCGCCAGCAGCTTATCCGGGAACTATGGCTACACCTTC
TRBJ1-2,15,-,-,TRBV7-8,CASSLEGRVGYGYTF,TGTGCCAGCAGCTTAGAGGGCAGGGTGGGATATGGCTACACCTTC
TRBJ1-4,15,-,TRBD1,TRBV10-3,CAIKGTGESNEKLFF,TGTGCCATCAAAGGGACAGGGGAATCTAATGAAAAACTGTTTTTT
TRBJ2-2,15,many,TRBD1,TRBV29-1,CSVEDVAQGAGELFF,TGCAGCGTTGAAGACGTGGCGCAGGGGGCCGGGGAGCTGTTTTTT
TRBJ1-1,13,-,-,TRBV7-3,CASRPEGVPEAFF,TGTGCCAGCAGGCCAGAAGGGGTCCCTGAAGCTTTCTTT
TRBJ2-7,14,many,-,TRBV6-5,CASSYSDTNYEQYF,TGTGCCAGCAGTTACTCGGATACCAACTACGAGCAGTACTTC
TRBJ1-2,14,many,-,TRBV12-3/TRBV12-4,CASMEGAETYGYTF,TGTGCCAGCATGGAGGGTGCAGAGACCTATGGCTACACCTTC
TRBJ2-1,14,few,TRBD2,TRBV20-1,CSASLTSRYNEQFF,TGCAGTGCTAGTTTGACTAGCAGATACAATGAGCAGTTCTTC
TRBJ2-3,11,many,-,TRBV20-1,CSAPHADTQYF,TGCAGTGCTCCACATGCGGATACGCAGTATTTT
TRBJ1-1,10,few,-,TRBV29-1,CSVVSAEAFF,TGCAGCGTCGTGTCCGCTGAAGCTTTCTTT
TRBJ2-5,12,few,-,TRBV24-1,CATSDGGETQYF,TGTGCCACCAGTGATGGGGGAGAGACCCAGTACTTC
TRBJ2-2,15,few,-,TRBV2,CASSETSVNTGELFF,TGTGCCAGCAGTGAAACGTCGGTGAACACCGGGGAGCTGTTTTTT
TRBJ2-2,13,-,-,TRBV20-1,CSAIRRGTGELFF,TGCAGTGCTATCCGCCGAGGCACCGGGGAGCTGTTTTTT
TRBJ2-3,16,medium-sized,-,TRBV12-3/TRBV12-4,CASSLGPSGNTDTQYF,TGTGCCAGCAGTTTAGGGCCCAGTGGGAACACAGATACGCAGTATTTT
TRBJ2-3,12,few,TRBD2,TRBV2,CASKTTGGTQYF,TGTGCCAGCAAGACTACGGGGGGTACGCAGTATTTT
TRBJ2-5,13,few,-,TRBV7-9,CASRSSSQETQYF,TGTGCCAGCAGATCTAGCAGCCAAGAGACCCAGTACTTC
TRBJ2-7,14,few,-,TRBV12-3/TRBV12-4,CASQGTGSSYEQYF,TGTGCCAGCCAGGGGACGGGTAGCTCCTACGAGCAGTACTTC
TRBJ2-3,14,-,-,TRBV9,CASSVAPQVDTQYF,TGTGCCAGCAGCGTAGCCCCACAGGTAGATACGCAGTATTTT
TRBJ1-5,12,many,-,TRBV20-1,CSASSVNQPQHF,TGCAGTGCTAGTTCGGTGAATCAGCCCCAGCATTTT
TRBJ2-5,14,few,-,TRBV20-1,CSASLTGGHQTQYF,TGCAGTGCTAGCTTAACCGGAGGCCATCAGACCCAGTACTTC
TRBJ1-3,15,-,-,TRBV28,CASSLTGGSGNTIYF,TGTGCCAGCAGTTTGACAGGAGGCTCTGGAAACACCATATATTTT